This TCR beta chain was recorded in a study of blood T cells in healthy people across ages. Study observations and caveats: Diversity was higher, and naive CD4+ cells more numerous, in long-lived donors than in aged donors.

Comment on this clonotype: Antigen: not known.

The length of the CDR3 is 17 residues. V lost 2 bases and J lost 4, with 20 bases in between. Germline assignment: CDR1 MNHNS and CDR2 SASEGT. Together with a sample-barcoded 5' primer, a J-beta primer mix was included in a second PCR lasting about 6 to 11 cycles. TCRdb used MiXCR to reprocess the 5' RACE reads, holding one entry per CDR3 protein. The sample lists 1.5 million to 2 million distinct CDR3 sequences; roughly 27% were seen once. This chain connects TRBV6-1 to TRBJ1-1; weak D call: TRBD1 (6 bases). This TCR derives from a woman aged 25 to 39 in good health. Sequencing was done on a sample of blood. The CDR3 loop is CASSERGRGSMSTEAFF. The CDR3 DNA follows: TGTGCCAGCAGTGAAAGAGGCAGGGGCTCCATGAGCACTGAAGCTTTCTTT.